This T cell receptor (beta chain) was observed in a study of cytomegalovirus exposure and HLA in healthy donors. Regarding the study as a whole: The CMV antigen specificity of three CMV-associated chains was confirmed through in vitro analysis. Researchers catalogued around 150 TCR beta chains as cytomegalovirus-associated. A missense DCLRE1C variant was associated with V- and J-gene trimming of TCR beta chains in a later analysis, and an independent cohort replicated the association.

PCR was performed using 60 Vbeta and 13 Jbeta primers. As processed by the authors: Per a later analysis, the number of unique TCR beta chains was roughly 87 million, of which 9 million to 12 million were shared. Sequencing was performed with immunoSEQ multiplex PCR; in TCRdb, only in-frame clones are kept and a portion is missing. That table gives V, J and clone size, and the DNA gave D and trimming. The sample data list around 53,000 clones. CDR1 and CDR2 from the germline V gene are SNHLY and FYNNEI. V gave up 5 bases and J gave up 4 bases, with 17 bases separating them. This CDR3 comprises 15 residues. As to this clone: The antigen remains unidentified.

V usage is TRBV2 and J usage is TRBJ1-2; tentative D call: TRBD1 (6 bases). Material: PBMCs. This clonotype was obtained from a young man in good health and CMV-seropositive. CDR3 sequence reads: CASSIQGSNFYGYTF. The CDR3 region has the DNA TGTGCCAGCAGTATCCAGGGGAGCAATTTCTATGGCTACACCTTC.